This T cell receptor (beta chain) emerged from a study of shared clonotypes between healthy human individuals. General observations from the study: Sharing across four donors was seen in roughly 5% of naive CD4 clonotypes.

Points on this clone: Its antigen is not identified.

TCRdb's copy holds only in-frame clones and misses some; the assay was immunoSEQ multiplex PCR. The table lists about 2.1 million clones, just over 90% of them singletons. Germline values: CDR1 SEHNR, CDR2 FQNEAQ (reference sequence). The CDR3 consists of 13 residues. The germline V and J ends were trimmed by 4 bases and 5 bases, with 12 bases remaining between them. CD45RO-negative, CCR7-selected cells formed the naive CD8 fraction, which excluded terminally differentiated effector memory CD45RA+ cells. The chain links TRBV7-9 to TRBJ2-7; D perhaps matches TRBD1 (6 bases). Sequencing was done on a sample of naive CD8+ T cells from PBMCs. This sequence was found in a man between 18 and 29 years old in good health. Some clones in this sample may be carry-over from other donors' samples. The CDR3 coding sequence is TGTGCCAGCAGCTACAACAGGGCGGACGAGCAGTACTTC. This gives the protein CASSYNRADEQYF.